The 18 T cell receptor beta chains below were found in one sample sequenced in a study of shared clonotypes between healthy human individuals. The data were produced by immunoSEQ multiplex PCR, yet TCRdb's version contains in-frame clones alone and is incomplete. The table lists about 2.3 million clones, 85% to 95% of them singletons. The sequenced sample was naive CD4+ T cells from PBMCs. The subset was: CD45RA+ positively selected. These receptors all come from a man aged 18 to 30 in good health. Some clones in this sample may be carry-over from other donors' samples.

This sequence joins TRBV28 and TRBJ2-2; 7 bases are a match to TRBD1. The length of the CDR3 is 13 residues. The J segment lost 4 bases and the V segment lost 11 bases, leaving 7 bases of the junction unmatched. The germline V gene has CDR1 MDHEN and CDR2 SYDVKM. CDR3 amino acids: CAAGTEATGELFF. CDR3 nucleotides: TGTGCCGCCGGGACAGAGGCCACCGGGGAGCTGTTTTTT.

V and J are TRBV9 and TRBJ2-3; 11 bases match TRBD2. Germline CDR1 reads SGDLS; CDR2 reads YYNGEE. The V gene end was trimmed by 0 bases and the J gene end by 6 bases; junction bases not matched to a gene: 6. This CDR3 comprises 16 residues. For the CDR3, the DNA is TGTGCCAGCAGCGTAGGGGTAGCGGGAGGGTTGGATACGCAGTATTTT. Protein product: CASSVGVAGGLDTQYF. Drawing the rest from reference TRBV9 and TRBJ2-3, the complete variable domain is DSGVTQTPKHLITATGQRVTLRCSPRSGDLSVYWYQQSLDQGLQFLIQYYNGEERAKGNILERFSAQQFPDLHSELNLSSLELGDSALYFCASSVGVAGGLDTQYFGPGTRLTVL.

The CDR3: CASSATAGSGNTIYF. Here the CDR3 DNA reads TGCGCCAGCAGCGCGACAGCGGGCTCTGGAAACACCATATATTTT. The chain recombines TRBV5-1 with TRBJ1-3; maybe TRBD1 (5 bases). The CDR3 runs 15 residues. V was shortened by 4 bases and J by 0 bases, with 11 bases between the two germline ends. Germline V CDR1 and CDR2: SGHRS, YFSETQ.

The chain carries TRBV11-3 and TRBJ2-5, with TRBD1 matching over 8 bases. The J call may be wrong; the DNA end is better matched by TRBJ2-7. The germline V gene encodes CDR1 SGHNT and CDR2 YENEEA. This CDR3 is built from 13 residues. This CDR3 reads CASSSDRVYEQYF. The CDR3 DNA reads TGTGCCAGCAGCTCGGACAGGGTCTACGAGCAGTACTTC.

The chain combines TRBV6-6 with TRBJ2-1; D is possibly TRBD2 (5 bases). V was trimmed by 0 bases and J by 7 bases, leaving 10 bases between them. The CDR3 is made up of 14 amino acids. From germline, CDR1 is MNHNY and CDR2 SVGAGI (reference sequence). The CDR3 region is CASSYSNGKNEQFF. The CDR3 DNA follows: TGTGCCAGCAGTTACTCGAACGGGAAAAATGAGCAGTTCTTC.

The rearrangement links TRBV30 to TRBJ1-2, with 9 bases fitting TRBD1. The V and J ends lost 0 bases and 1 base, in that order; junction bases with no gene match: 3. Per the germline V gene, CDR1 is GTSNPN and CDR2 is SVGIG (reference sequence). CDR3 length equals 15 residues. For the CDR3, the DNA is TGTGCCTGGAGTGTTTGGACAGGGGATAACTATGGCTACACCTTC. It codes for CAWSVWTGDNYGYTF.

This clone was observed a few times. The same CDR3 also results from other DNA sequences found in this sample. CDR3 protein: CASSRDRENTEAFF. CDR3 nucleotides: TGTGCCAGCAGTCGCGACAGGGAAAACACTGAAGCTTTCTTT. The chain is built from TRBV6-5 and TRBJ1-1; TRBD1 matches 7 bases. V trimming: 5 bases; J trimming: 2 bases; junction bases outside the gene matches: 5. Germline CDR1 is MNHEY and CDR2 is SVGAGI. This CDR3 is built from 14 residues.

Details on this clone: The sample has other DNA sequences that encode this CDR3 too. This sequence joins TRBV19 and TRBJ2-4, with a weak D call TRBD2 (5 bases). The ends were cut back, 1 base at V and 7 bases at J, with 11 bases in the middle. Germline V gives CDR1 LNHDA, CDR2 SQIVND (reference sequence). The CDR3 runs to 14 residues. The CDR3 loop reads CASSIGGSGNIQYF. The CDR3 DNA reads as TGTGCCAGTAGTATAGGAGGGAGCGGCAACATTCAGTACTTC.

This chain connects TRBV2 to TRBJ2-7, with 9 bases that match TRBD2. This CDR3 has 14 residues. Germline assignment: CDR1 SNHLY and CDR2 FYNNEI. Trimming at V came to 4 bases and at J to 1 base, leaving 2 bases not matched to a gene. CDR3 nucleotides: TGTGCCAGCAGTGCGCGGGAGGGATCCTACGAGCAGTACTTC. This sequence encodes CASSAREGSYEQYF.

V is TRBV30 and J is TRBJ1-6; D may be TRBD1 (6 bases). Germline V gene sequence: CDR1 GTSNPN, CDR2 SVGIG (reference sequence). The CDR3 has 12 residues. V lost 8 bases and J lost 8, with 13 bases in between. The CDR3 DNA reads TGTGCCGGGGGCAGGGTGGATTCACCCCTCCACTTT. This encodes CAGGRVDSPLHF. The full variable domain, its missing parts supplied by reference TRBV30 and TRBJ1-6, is SQTIHQWPATLVQPVGSPLSLECTVEGTSNPNLYWYRQAAGRGLQLLFYSVGIGQISSEVPQNLSASRPQDRQFILSSKKLLLSDSGFYLCAGGRVDSPLHFGNGTRLTVT.

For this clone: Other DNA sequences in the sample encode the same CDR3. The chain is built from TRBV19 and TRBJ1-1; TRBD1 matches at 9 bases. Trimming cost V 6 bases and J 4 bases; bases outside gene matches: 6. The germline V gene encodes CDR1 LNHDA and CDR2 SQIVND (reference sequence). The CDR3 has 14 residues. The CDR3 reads CASSIQGASTEAFF. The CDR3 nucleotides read TGTGCCAGTAGCATACAGGGGGCTAGCACTGAAGCTTTCTTT.

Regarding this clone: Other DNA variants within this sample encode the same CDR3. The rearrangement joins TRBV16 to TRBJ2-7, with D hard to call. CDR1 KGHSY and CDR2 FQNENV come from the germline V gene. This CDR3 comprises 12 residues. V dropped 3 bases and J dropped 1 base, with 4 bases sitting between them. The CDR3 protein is CASSQSSYEQYF. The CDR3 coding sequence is TGTGCCAGCAGCCAGAGTTCCTACGAGCAGTACTTC.

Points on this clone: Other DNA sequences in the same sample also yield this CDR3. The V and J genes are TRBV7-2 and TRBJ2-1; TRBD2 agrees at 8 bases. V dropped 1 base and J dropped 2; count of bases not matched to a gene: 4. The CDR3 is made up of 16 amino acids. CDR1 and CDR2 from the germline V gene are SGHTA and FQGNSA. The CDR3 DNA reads TGTGCCAGCAGCTTAGGAGCGGGAGTGACCTACAATGAGCAGTTCTTC. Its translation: CASSLGAGVTYNEQFF.

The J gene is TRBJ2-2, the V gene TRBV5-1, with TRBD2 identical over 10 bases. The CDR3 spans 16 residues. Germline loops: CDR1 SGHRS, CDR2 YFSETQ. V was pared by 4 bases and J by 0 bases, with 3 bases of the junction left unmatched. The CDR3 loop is CASSRTSGANTGELFF. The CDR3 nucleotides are TGCGCCAGCAGCAGGACTAGCGGTGCGAACACCGGGGAGCTGTTTTTT. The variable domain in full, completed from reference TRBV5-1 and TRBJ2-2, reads KAGVTQTPRYLIKTRGQQVTLSCSPISGHRSVSWYQQTPGQGLQFLFEYFSETQRNKGNFPGRFSGRQFSNSRSEMNVSTLELGDSALYLCASSRTSGANTGELFFGEGSRLTVL.

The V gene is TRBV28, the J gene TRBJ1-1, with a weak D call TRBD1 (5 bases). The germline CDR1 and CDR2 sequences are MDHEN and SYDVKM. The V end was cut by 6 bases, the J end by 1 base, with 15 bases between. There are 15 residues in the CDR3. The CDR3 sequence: CASRTGGRPNTEAFF. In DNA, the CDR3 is TGTGCCAGCAGGACCGGGGGACGACCGAACACTGAAGCTTTCTTT.

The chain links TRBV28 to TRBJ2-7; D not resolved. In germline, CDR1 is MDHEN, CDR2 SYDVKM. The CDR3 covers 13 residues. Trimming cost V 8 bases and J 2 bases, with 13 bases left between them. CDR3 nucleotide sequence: TGTGCCAGCCAGCTGGCGGCCACCTACGAGCAGTACTTC. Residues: CASQLAATYEQYF.

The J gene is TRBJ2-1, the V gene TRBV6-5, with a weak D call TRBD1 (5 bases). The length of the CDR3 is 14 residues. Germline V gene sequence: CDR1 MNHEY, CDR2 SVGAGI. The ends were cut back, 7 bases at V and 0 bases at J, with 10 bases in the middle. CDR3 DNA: TGTGCCAGCACCCGGACACGCTCCTACAATGAGCAGTTCTTC. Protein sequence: CASTRTRSYNEQFF.

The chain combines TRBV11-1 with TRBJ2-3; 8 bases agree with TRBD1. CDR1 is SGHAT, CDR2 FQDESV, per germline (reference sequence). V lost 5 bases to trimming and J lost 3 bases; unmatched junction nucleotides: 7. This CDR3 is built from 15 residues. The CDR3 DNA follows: TGTGCCAGCAGCCTCGGCAGGGGGCGGACAGATACGCAGTATTTT. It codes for CASSLGRGRTDTQYF. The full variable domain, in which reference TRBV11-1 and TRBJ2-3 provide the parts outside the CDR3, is EAEVAQSPRYKITEKSQAVAFWCDPISGHATLYWYRQILGQGPELLVQFQDESVVDDSQLPKDRFSAERLKGVDSTLKIQPAELGDSAMYLCASSLGRGRTDTQYFGPGTRLTVL.